The present T cell receptor beta chain was sequenced within a study of T-cell memory formation after mild COVID-19. The CDR3 runs 15 residues. V was clipped by 0 bases and J by 5 bases, with 16 bases between them. The germline V gene has CDR1 SQVTM and CDR2 ANQGSEA. TCRdb reprocessed the 5' RACE reads with MiXCR, giving one entry per CDR3 protein. The sample lists more than 400,000 distinct CDR3 sequences, 18% occurring once. Sequencing used PBMCs or a T cell subset sorted from them (not recorded which). The clonotype comes from an adult woman who had mild COVID-19 (a few samples of this study predate the infection). Cell type and time point are not known. This sequence joins TRBV29-1 and TRBJ1-1; weak D call: TRBD1 (5 bases). Written as DNA, the CDR3 is TGCAGCGTTGAAGAAAGTGACAGTCTGTGGACTGAAGCTTTCTTT. It specifies CSVEESDSLWTEAFF.